What follows describes a single TCR beta chain. Its specificity is unknown. These data are taken from a study of cytomegalovirus exposure and HLA in healthy donors. Notes on the study in general: Cytomegalovirus association was assigned to about 150 TCR beta chains.

A multiplex PCR was run with 60 Vbeta primers and 13 Jbeta primers. Profiling relied on immunoSEQ multiplex PCR, and the TCRdb table lists in-frame clones only, not all of them. The sample contains 180,000 or so clones, roughly a tenth of which appear only once. The V gene's germline CDR1 is SGHDN and CDR2 FVKESK. This CDR3 has 12 amino acids. The source of this sequence is a woman aged 25 to 45 in good health and CMV-seropositive. This chain links TRBV14 with TRBJ2-5; D unclear. The better agreement between TRBJ2-7 and the DNA end casts doubt on the J call. Sequencing was carried out using PBMCs. In nucleotides, the CDR3 is TGTGCCAGCAGCCAAGTATGGGGCGAGCAGTACTTC. Residues: CASSQVWGEQYF.